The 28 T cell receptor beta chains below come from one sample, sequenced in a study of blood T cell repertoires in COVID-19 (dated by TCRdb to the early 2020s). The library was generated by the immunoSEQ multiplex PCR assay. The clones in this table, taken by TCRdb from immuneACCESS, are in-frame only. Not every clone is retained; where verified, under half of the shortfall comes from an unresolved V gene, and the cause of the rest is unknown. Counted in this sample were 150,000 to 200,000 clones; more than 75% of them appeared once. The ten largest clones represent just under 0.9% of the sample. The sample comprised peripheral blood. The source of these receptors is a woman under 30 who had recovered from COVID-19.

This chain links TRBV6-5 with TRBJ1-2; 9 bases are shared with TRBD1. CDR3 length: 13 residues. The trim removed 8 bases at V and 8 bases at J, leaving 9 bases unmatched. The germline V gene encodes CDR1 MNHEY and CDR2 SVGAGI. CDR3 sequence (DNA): TGTGCCAGCCGGGACAGGGCATCAAACGGCTACACCTTC. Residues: CASRDRASNGYTF.

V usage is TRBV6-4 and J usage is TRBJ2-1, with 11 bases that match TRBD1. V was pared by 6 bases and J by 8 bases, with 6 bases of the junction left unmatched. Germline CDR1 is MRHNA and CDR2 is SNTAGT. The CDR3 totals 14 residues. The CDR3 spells CASSPRTGGHEQFF. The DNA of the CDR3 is TGTGCCAGCAGCCCCCGGACAGGGGGCCATGAGCAGTTCTTC.

The CDR3 is CASSPSGVEAFF. The CDR3 bases are TGTGCCAGCTCACCCTCCGGTGTTGAAGCTTTCTTT. The J gene is TRBJ1-1, the V gene TRBV18; D is uncertain. The CDR3 loop spans 12 amino acids. Trimming cost V 3 bases and J 7 bases, with 9 bases left between them. Germline assignment: CDR1 KGHSH and CDR2 LQKENI.

The chain's CDR3 is CASSLGPDRTGGYTF. In DNA, the CDR3 is TGTGCCAGCAGCTTAGGCCCCGACAGGACGGGCGGCTACACCTTC. The chain joins TRBV11-3 to TRBJ1-2, with D possibly being TRBD1 (6 bases). The germline V gene has CDR1 SGHNT and CDR2 YENEEA. Trimming stripped 1 base from V and 8 bases from J, with 17 bases between. The CDR3 covers 15 residues.

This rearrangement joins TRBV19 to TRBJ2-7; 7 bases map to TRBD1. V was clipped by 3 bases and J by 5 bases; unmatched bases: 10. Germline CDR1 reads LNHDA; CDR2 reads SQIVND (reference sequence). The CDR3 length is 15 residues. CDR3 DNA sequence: TGTGCCAGTAGTATTGTTGCGACAGGGTCTCACGAGCAGTACTTC. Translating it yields CASSIVATGSHEQYF.

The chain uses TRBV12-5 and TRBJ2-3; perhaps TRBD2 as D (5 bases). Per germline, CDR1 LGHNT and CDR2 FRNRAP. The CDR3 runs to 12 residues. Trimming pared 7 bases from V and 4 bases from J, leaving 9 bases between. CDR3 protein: CASAGIADTQYF. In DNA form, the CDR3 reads TGTGCTAGTGCGGGAATCGCAGATACGCAGTATTTT.

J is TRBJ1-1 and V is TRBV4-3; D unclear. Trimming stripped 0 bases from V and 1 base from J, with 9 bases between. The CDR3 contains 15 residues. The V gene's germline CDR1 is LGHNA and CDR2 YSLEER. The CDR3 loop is CASSQDLFGNTEAFF. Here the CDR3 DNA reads TGCGCCAGCAGCCAAGATCTATTTGGGAACACTGAAGCTTTCTTT.

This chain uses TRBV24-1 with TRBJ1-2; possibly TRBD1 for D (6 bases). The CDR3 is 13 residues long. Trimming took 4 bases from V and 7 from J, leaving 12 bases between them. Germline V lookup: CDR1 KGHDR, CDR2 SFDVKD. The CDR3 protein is CATSDPGVFGYTF. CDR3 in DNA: TGTGCCACCAGTGACCCAGGGGTGTTTGGCTACACCTTC.

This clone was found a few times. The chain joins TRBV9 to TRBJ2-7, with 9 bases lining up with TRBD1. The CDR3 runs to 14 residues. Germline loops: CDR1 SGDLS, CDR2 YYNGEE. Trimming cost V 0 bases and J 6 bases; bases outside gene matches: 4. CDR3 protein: CASSVVETGGEQYF. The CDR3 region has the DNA TGTGCCAGCAGCGTAGTCGAGACAGGGGGCGAGCAGTACTTC.

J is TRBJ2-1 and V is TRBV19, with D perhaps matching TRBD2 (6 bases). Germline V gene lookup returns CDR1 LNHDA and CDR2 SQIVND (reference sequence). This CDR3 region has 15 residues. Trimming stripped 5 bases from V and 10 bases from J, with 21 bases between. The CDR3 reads CASSATSYPPQEQFF. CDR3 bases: TGTGCCAGTAGTGCGACTAGTTATCCGCCGCAAGAGCAGTTCTTC.

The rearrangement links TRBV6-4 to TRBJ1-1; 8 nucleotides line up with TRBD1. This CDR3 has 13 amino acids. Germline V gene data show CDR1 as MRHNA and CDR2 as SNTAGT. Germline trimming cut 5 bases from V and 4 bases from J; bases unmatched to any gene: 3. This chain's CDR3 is CASSQTGGTEAFF. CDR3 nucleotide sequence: TGTGCCAGCAGTCAAACAGGGGGCACTGAAGCTTTCTTT.

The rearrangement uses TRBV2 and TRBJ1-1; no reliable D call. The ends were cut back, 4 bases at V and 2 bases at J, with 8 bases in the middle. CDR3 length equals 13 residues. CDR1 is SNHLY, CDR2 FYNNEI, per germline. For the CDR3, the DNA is TGTGCCAGCAGTGCTAACCGTAACACTGAAGCTTTCTTT. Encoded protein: CASSANRNTEAFF.

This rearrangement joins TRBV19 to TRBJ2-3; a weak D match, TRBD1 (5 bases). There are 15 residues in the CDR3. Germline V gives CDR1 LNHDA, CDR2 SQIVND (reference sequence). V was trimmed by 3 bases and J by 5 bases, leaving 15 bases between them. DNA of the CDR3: TGTGCCAGTAGTATTGGTGGGGCCTTGGGAGATACGCAGTATTTT. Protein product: CASSIGGALGDTQYF. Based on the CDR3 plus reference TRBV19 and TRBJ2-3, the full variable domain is DGGITQSPKYLFRKEGQNVTLSCEQNLNHDAMYWYRQDPGQGLRLIYYSQIVNDFQKGDIAEGYSVSREKKESFPLTVTSAQKNPTAFYLCASSIGGALGDTQYFGPGTRLTVL.

The CDR3 bases are TGCGCCAGCAGCACCCGACAATCCGGGGAGCTGTTTTTT. It translates to CASSTRQSGELFF. The V gene is TRBV5-1, the J gene TRBJ2-2; D is unclear. This CDR3 is built from 13 residues. The germline V gene encodes CDR1 SGHRS and CDR2 YFSETQ. V lost 4 bases to trimming and J lost 6 bases, with 10 bases between them. Full variable domain (missing parts from reference TRBV5-1 and TRBJ2-2): KAGVTQTPRYLIKTRGQQVTLSCSPISGHRSVSWYQQTPGQGLQFLFEYFSETQRNKGNFPGRFSGRQFSNSRSEMNVSTLELGDSALYLCASSTRQSGELFFGEGSRLTVL.

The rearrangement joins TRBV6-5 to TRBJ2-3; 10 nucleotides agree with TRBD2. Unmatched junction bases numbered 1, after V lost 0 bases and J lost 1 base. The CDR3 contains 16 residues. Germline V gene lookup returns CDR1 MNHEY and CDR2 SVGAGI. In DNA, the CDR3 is TGTGCCAGCAGTTACTCGCTAGCGGGAGGCACAGATACGCAGTATTTT. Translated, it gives CASSYSLAGGTDTQYF.

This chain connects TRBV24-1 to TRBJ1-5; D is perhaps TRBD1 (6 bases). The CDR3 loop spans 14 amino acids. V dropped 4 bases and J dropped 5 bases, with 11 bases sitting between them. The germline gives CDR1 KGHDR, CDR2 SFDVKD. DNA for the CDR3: TGTGCCACCAGTGACTACAGGGATCATCAGCCCCAGCATTTT. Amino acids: CATSDYRDHQPQHF.

The CDR3 here is CATSDFGVSGYTDTQYF. In DNA, the CDR3 is TGTGCCACCAGTGACTTCGGGGTTAGCGGGTACACAGATACGCAGTATTTT. The V call is TRBV24-1, the J call TRBJ2-3, with 7 bases aligning to TRBD2. There are 17 residues in the CDR3. V dropped 4 bases and J dropped 2; count of bases not matched to a gene: 11. CDR1 is KGHDR, CDR2 SFDVKD, per germline.

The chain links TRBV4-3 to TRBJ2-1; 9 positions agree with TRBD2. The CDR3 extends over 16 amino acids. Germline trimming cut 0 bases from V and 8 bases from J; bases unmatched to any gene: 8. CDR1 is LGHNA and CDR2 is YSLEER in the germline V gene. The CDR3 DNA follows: TGCGCCAGCAGCCAAGATAGAGTAGCGGGAGTTCATGAGCAGTTCTTC. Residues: CASSQDRVAGVHEQFF.

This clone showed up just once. CDR3 sequence reads: CASSPPGNTEAFF. Here the CDR3 DNA reads TGTGCCAGTAGTCCGCCGGGGAACACTGAAGCTTTCTTT. The chain recombines TRBV19 with TRBJ1-1; D is unclear. Trimming removed 5 bases from V and 1 base from J, with 8 bases in between. Per germline, CDR1 LNHDA and CDR2 SQIVND (reference sequence). The CDR3 contains 13 residues.

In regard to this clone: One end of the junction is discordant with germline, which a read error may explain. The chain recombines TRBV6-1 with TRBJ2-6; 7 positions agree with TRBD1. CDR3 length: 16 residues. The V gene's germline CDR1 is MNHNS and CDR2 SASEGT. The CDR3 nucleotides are TGTGCCAGCGGTGATAGGGACAGTCCAAGGGCCAACGTCCTGACTTTC. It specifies CASGDRDSPRANVLTF.

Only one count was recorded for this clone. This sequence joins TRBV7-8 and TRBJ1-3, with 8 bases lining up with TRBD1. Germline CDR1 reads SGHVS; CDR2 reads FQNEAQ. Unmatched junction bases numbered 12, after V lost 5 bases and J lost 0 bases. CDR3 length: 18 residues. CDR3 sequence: CASSLHKSGQASGNTIYF. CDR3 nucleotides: TGTGCCAGCAGCCTTCACAAATCGGGACAGGCCTCTGGAAACACCATATATTTT.

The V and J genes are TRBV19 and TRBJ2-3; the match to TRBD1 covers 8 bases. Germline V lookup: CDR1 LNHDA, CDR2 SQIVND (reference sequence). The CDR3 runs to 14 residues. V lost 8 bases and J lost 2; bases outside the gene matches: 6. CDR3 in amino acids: CASGGQGLTDTQYF. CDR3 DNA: TGTGCCAGTGGCGGACAGGGACTCACAGATACGCAGTATTTT.

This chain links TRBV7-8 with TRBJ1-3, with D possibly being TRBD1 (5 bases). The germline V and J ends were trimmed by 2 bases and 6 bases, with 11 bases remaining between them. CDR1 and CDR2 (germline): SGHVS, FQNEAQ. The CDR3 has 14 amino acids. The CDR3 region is CASSLTARENTIYF. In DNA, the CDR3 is TGTGCCAGCAGCTTAACGGCCAGGGAAAACACCATATATTTT.

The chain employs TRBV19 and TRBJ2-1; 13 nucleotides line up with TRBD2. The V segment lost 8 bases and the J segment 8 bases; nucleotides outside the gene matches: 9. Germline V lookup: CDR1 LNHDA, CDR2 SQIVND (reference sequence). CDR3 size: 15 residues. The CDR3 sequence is CASLLAGGPIDEQFF. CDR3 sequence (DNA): TGTGCCAGTCTACTAGCGGGAGGGCCAATTGATGAGCAGTTCTTC.

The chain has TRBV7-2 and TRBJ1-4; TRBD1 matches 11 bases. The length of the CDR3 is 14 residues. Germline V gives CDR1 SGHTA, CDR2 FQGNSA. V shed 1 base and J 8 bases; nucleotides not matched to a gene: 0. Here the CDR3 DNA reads TGTGCCAGCAGCTTAGGGACAGGGGGCGAAAAACTGTTTTTT. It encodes CASSLGTGGEKLFF.

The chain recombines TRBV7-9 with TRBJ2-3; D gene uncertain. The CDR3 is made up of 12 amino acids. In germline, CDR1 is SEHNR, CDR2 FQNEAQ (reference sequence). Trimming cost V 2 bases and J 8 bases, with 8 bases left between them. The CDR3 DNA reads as TGTGCCAGCAGCTTATACAGTGGTACGCAGTATTTT. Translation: CASSLYSGTQYF.

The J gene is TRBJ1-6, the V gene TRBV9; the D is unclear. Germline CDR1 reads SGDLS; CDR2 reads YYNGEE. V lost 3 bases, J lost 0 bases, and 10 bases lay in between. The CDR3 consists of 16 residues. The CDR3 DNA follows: TGTGCCAGCAGCGCCAGGAACAGCTCCTATAATTCACCCCTCCACTTT. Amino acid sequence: CASSARNSSYNSPLHF. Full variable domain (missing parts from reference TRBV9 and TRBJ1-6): DSGVTQTPKHLITATGQRVTLRCSPRSGDLSVYWYQQSLDQGLQFLIQYYNGEERAKGNILERFSAQQFPDLHSELNLSSLELGDSALYFCASSARNSSYNSPLHFGNGTRLTVT.

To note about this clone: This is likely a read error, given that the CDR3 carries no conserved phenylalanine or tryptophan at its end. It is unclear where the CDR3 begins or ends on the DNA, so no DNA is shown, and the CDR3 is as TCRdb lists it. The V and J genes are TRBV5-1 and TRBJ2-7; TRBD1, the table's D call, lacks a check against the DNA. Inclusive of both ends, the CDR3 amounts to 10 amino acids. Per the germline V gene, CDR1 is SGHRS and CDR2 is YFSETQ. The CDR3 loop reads CASSLGQVGI.